This TCR beta chain was documented in a study of glioma-infiltrating T cells. In the study overall: Dexamethasone exposure before glioma surgery was limited to six or fewer days. Study-level results: Only very few CDR3 sequences appeared in both tissue and blood. Gliomas, especially low-grade, showed above-expected tissue-blood divergence; non-neoplastic patients showed below.

TCR alpha and beta CDR3 regions were amplified from RNA using iRepertoire nested multiplex PCR. TCRdb analysed the multiplex PCR reads with MiXCR anew, one entry per CDR3 protein. The sample lists 300,000 to 400,000 distinct CDR3 sequences, about 40% occurring once. Regarding this clonotype: What it recognizes is unknown.

Germline-derived CDR1 and CDR2 are SQVTM and ANQGSEA. The CDR3 consists of 14 residues. V shed 3 bases and J 5 bases; nucleotides not matched to a gene: 8. The source of this sequence is a human donor with low-grade glioma or glioblastoma, undergoing nonglioma brain surgery, or in good health (not recorded which). The sample taken for sequencing was glioma tissue, nonneoplastic brain tissue, or PBMCs (not recorded which). V usage is TRBV29-1 and J usage is TRBJ2-7, with 9 bases aligning to TRBD2. The CDR3 nucleotides read TGCAGCGTTGATGGGCTAGCGGGAATCGACGAGCAGTACTTC. Its protein is CSVDGLAGIDEQYF.